This T cell receptor beta chain was found in a study of blood T cell repertoires in COVID-19 (dated by TCRdb to about 2020). Context from the whole study: Samples covering the acute and convalescent phases of COVID-19 were provided by collaborators in the United States, Italy and Spain. Where HLA class I and class II types were available, the types were taken from metadata supplied by the sample provider, not from assay-based typing. Samples were obtained from the ongoing ImmuneRACE study (first 160 participants) and from over 1,000 subjects provided by 6 global collaborators. The material from the prospective study consisted of cDNA or gDNA derived from T cells, B-cell-depleted T cells, or PBMCs. The repertoires were released in a freely available public database meant as a resource for research on the immune response to SARS-CoV-2. Sample metadata almost always included a de-identified subject ID, COVID-19 status, age in years and sex. Deeply sampled blood TCRbeta repertoires from subjects exposed to, actively infected with, or recovered from COVID-19 were included in the dataset. The paper's findings and limits, for the study overall: The amount of clinical and demographic metadata varied by source and participant and was provided uncurated.

TCRbeta CDR3 regions were amplified from genomic DNA using the immunoSEQ Assay, a bias-controlled multiplex PCR. The study's processing was this. The number of nucleated cells in each sample was estimated from the amplification of reference gene primers within the assay. To quantify the absolute abundance of each unique TCRbeta CDR3 rearrangement, sequence reads were collapsed and filtered. For each sample, productive Simpson clonality was calculated as the square root of Simpson's diversity index across productive rearrangements. This is the immuneACCESS table as TCRdb keeps it, with only in-frame sequences that have V and J called. A part of the clones is gone; compared with another copy, unresolved V genes explain less than half, and the rest is unexplained. The V and J calls and clone size were taken over from that table, and D and trimming were inferred from the DNA. This sample holds approximately 190,000 clones; roughly nine tenths were observed only once. Clones ranked in the top ten supply roughly 21% of the sample.

CDR1 and CDR2 were assigned from the germline V gene as SGHRS and YFSETQ. V is shortened by 7 bases, J by 0 bases, and the region joining them spans 10 bases. The CDR3, cysteine through phenylalanine, is 13 amino acids long. Just CDR3 DNA is preserved here, 39 bases in frame from base 1. About this clone: There is no known antigen for this receptor. Per-base quality was not reported, and no clone a single base away is much larger than it.

The collaborating institutions used their own protocols to collect whole blood in K2EDTA tubes. For TCRbeta analysis, collaborator samples were shipped as frozen whole blood, as isolated PBMCs, or as DNA extracted from either sample type. The source material was peripheral blood. The rearrangement joined TRBV5-1 to TRBJ1-2, with a tentative D gene TRBD1 over 5 matching bases. This clonotype was sampled from a man in his 60s with active or convalescent COVID-19. The nucleotide sequence is given as TGCGCCAGCGCGACAGTTCCTAACTATGGCTACACCTTC. The translation is CASATVPNYGYTF.